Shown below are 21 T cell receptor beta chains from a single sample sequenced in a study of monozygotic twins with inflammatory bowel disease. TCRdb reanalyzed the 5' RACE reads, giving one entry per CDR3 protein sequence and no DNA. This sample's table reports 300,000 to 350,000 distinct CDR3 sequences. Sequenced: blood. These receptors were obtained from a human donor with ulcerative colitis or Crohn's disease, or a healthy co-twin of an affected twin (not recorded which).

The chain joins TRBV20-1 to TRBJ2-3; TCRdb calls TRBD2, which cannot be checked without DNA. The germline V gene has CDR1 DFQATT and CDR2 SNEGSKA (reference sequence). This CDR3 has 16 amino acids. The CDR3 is CSAGGLAGRGTDTQYF.

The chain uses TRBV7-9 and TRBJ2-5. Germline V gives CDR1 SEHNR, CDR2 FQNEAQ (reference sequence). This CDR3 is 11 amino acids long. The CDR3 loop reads CASSSGETQYF. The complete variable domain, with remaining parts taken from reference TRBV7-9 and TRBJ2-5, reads DTGVSQNPRHKITKRGQNVTFRCDPISEHNRLYWYRQTLGQGPEFLTYFQNEAQLEKSRLLSDRFSAERPKGSFSTLEIQRTEQGDSAMYLCASSSGETQYFGPGTRLLVL.

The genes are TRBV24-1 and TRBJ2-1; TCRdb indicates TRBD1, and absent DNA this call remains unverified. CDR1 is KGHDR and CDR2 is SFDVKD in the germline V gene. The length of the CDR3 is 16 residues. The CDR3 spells CATSDPDPSSYNEQFF.

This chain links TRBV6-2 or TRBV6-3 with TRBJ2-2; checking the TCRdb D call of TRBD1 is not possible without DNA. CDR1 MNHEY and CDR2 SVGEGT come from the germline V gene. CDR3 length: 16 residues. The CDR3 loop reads CASLSRTGTNTGELFF.

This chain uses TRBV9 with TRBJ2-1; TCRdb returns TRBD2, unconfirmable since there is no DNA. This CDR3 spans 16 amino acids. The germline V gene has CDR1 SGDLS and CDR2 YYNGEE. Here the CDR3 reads CASSKRTSPLIDEQFF.

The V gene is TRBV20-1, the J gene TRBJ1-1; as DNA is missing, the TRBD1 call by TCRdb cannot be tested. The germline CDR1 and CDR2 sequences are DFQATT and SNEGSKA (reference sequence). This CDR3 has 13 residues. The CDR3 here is CSADGTGNTEAFF.

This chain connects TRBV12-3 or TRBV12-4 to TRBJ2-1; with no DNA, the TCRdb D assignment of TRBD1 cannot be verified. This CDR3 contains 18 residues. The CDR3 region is CASSRGGLGGEGIHEQFF.

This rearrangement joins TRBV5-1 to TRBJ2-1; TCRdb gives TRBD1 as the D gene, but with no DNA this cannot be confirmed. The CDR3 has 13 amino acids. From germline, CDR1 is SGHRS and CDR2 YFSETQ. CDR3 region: CASRGQGRNEQFF. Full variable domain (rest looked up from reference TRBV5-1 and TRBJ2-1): KAGVTQTPRYLIKTRGQQVTLSCSPISGHRSVSWYQQTPGQGLQFLFEYFSETQRNKGNFPGRFSGRQFSNSRSEMNVSTLELGDSALYLCASRGQGRNEQFFGPGTRLTVL.

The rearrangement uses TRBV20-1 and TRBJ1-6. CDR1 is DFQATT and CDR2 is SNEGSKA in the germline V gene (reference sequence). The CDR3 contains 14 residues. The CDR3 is CSARAGFYNSPLHF.

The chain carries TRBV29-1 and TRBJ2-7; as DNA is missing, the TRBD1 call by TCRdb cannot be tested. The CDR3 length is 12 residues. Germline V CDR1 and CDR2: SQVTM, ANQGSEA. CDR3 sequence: CSVVTGPGEQYF.

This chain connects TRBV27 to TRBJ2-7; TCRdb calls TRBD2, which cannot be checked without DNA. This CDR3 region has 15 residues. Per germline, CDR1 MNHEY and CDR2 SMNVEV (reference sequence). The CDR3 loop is CASSRPGLSSYEQYF.

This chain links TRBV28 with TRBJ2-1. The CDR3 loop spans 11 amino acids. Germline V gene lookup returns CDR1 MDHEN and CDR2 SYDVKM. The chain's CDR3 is CASKADNEQFF.

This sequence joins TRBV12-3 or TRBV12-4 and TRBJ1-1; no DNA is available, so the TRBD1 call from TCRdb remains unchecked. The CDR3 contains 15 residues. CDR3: CASSPGTGFLGEAFF.

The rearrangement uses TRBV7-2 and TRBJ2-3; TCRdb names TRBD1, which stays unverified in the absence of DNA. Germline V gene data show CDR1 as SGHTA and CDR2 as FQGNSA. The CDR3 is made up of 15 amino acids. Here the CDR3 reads CASRLGGGRTDTQYF.

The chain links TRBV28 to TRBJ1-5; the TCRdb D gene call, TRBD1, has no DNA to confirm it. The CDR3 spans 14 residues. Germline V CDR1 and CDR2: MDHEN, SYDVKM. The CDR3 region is CASRQSGINQPQHF.

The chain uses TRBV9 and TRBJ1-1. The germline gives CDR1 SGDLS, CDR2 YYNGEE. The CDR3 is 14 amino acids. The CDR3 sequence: CASSVYGDSAEAFF.

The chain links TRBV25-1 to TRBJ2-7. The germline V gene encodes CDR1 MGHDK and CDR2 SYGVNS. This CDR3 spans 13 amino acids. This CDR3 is CASSDLGFYEQYF.

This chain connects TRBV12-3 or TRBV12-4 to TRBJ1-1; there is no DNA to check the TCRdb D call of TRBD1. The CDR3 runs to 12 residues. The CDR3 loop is CASSRQGPEAFF.

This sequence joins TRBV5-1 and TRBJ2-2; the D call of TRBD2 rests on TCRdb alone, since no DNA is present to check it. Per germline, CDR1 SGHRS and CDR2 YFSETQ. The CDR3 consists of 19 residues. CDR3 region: CASSLALASGGPGTGELFF.

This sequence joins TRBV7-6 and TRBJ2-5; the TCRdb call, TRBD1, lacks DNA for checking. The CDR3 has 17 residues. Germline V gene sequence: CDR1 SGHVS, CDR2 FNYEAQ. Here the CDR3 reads CASKPRGDRANWETQYF.

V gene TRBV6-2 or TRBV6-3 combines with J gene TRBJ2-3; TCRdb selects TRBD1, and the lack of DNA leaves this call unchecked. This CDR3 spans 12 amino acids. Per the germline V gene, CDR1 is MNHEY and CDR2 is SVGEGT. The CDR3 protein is CASRDDRAAQYF.